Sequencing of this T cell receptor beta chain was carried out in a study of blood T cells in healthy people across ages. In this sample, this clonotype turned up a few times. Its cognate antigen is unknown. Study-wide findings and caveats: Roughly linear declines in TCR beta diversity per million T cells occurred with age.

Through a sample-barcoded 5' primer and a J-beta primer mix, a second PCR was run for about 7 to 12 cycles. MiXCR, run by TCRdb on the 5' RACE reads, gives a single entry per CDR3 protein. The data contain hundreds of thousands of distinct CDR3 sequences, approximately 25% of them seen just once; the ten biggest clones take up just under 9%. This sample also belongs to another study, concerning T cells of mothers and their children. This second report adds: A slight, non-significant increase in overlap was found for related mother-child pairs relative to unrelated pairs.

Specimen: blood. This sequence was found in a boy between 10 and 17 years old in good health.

The CDR3 bases are TGTGCCAGCAGGAGGGCAGGGGCCGGTGGCTACACCTTC. This codes for CASRRAGAGGYTF. The chain carries TRBV25-1 and TRBJ1-2; D may be TRBD1 (6 bases). The CDR3 is made up of 13 amino acids. The germline V and J ends were trimmed by 6 bases and 7 bases, with 15 bases remaining between them. Germline CDR1 is MGHDK and CDR2 is SYGVNS.